The 7 T cell receptor beta chains reported below all come from one sample, sequenced in a study of tumor and adjacent non-tumor tissue in lung cancer. The template was RNA from unsorted bulk tissue. The library came from three nested PCR rounds adapted from ARM-PCR protocols. MiXCR was run by TCRdb on the multiplex PCR reads, yielding one entry per CDR3 protein. The sample includes 90,000 to 110,000 distinct CDR3 sequences, more than 70% of them seen just once. Sequences were obtained from lung tumor tissue. These receptors all come from a woman in her sixties or seventies with non-small cell lung cancer.

This clonotype was counted at least ten times. This sequence joins TRBV12-1 and TRBJ2-5; the DNA was not compared with TRBD1, the D call given in the table. TRBV12-1 is noted as a pseudogene. CDR3 size: 15 residues. Here the CDR3 DNA reads TGTGCCAGCAGCTTTGGGGTCAGGGTCCAAGAGACCCAGTACTTC. As protein: CASSFGVRVQETQYF.

In the case of this clonotype: A junction boundary mismatches the germline segment, possibly from a read error. The chain recombines TRBV12-3 or TRBV12-4 with TRBJ2-5; D is unclear. The CDR3 contains 13 residues. The CDR3 protein is CASSLGLNESQYF. CDR3 DNA: TGCGCCAGCAGTTTAGGGCTGAACGAGAGCCAGTACTTC.

The rearrangement uses TRBV11-2 and TRBJ2-7, with D possibly matching TRBD2 (6 bases). With 6 bases removed from V and 4 bases from J, the gap between germline ends came to 28 bases. Germline V gene data show CDR1 as SGHAT and CDR2 as FQNNGV. The CDR3 length is 18 residues. The DNA for the CDR3 is TGTGCCAGCAGTACTATCATCAGAGAAACCGGGAGAGTGTACGAGCAGTACTTC. This translates into CASSTIIRETGRVYEQYF.

This clonotype occurred once. No conserved phenylalanine or tryptophan ends this CDR3, so it is likely a read error. V is TRBV20-1 and J is TRBJ2-7, with 10 bases matching TRBD2. Germline values: CDR1 DFQATT, CDR2 SNEGSKA (reference sequence). V lost 0 bases, J lost 4 bases, and 18 bases stayed unmatched. This CDR3 has 19 amino acids. The chain's CDR3 is CSARDPQSGRAGIGYEQYY. For the CDR3, the DNA is TGCAGTGCTAGAGATCCACAAAGCGGGAGGGCCGGTATTGGGTACGAGCAGTACTAC.

Remarks on this clonotype: This could be a read error, since a much larger clone is one nucleotide away. The chain uses TRBV4-2 and TRBJ2-2; a possible D gene is TRBD1 (7 bases). Germline V CDR1 and CDR2: LGHNA, YNFKEQ. This CDR3 has 15 residues. CDR3 nucleotides: TGTGCCAGCGGCGGAGGGGGCGATCGGACCGGGGAGCTGTTATTT. This encodes CASGGGGDRTGELLF.

The chain recombines TRBV10-2 with TRBJ1-1, with D tentatively TRBD1 (5 bases). The V end lost 9 bases, the J end lost 7 bases, and 12 bases lay between the germline ends. The CDR3 spans 11 residues. Germline V gene sequence: CDR1 WSHSY, CDR2 SAAADI. The DNA of the CDR3 is TGCGCCAGTGGCCGGGGGATTGAAGCTTTCTTT. Protein sequence: CASGRGIEAFF.

A note on this clonotype: This may be a read error, as it is one base from a much larger clone. The chain uses TRBV5-4 and TRBJ1-2, with D possibly being TRBD1 (6 bases). Germline V CDR1 and CDR2: SGHNT, YYREEE (reference sequence). The CDR3 consists of 15 residues. The CDR3 bases are TGTGCCAGCAGCTTGGACCCAGGGGCCAGGACTGGCTACGCCTTC. Translating it yields CASSLDPGARTGYAF.